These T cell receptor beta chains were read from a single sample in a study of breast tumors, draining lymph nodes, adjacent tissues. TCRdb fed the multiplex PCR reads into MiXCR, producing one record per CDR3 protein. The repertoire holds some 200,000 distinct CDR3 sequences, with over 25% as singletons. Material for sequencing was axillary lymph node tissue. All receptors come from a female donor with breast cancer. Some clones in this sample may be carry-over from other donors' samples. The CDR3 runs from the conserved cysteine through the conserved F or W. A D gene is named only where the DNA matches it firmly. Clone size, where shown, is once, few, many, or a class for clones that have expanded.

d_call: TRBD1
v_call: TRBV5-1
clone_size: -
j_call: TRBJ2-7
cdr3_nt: TGCGCCAGCAGCTTGCAGGGACAGTACTACGAGCAGTACTTC
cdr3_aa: CASSLQGQYYEQYF

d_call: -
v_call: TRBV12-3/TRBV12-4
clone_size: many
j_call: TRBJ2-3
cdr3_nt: TGTGCCAGCAGTAGCACAGGTACAGACACAGATACGCAGTATTTT
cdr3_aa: CASSSTGTDTDTQYF

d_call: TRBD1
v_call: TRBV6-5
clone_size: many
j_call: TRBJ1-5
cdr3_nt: TGTGCCAGCACACCCGGGACAGGGATCAATCAGCCCCAGCATTTT
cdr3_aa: CASTPGTGINQPQHF

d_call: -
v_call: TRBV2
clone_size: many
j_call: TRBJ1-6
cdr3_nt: TGTGCCAGCAGTTTCACCGGTTATAATTCACCCCTCCACTTT
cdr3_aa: CASSFTGYNSPLHF

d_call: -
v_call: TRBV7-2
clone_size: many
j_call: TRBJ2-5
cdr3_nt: TGTGCCAGCAGCTTTCTCGGCGGCGGGGAGACCCAGTACTTC
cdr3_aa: CASSFLGGGETQYF

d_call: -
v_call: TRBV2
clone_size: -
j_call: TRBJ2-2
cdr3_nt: TGTGCCAGCAGTTTGGTGAACCCCTCCTACGAGCTGTTTTTT
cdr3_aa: CASSLVNPSYELFF

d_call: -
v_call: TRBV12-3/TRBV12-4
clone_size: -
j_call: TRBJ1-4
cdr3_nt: TGTGCCAGCAGTCTTAAAGACCCCCCGGGGCAGGGTGATGAAAAACTGTTTTTT
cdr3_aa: CASSLKDPPGQGDEKLFF

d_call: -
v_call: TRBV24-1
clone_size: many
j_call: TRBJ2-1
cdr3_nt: TGTGCCACCAGTGTGGCAGGGGGGAGCTCCTACAATGAGCAGTTCTTC
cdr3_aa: CATSVAGGSSYNEQFF

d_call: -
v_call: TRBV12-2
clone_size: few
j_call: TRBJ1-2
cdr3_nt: TGTGCAAGTCGCTTAGGAGTGGGACTCGGCTACACCTTC
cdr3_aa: CASRLGVGLGYTF

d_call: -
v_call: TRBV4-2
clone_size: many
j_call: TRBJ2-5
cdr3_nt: TGTGCCAGCAGCCCGGGCCCGAGAGAGACCCAGTACTTC
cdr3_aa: CASSPGPRETQYF

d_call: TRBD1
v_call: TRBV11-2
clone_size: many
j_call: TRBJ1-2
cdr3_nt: TGTGCCAGCAGCTTTGCGAGTCTGAGTTTGGGACAGGGGTTGAGTGGCTACACCTTC
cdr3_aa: CASSFASLSLGQGLSGYTF

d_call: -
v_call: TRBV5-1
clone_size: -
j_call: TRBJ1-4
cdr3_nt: TGCGCCAGCAGCTTGGGGAATAATGAAAAACTGTTTTTT
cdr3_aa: CASSLGNNEKLFF

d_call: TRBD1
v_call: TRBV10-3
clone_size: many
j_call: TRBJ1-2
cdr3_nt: TGTGCCATCACCCCGGGACAGGGCCTGGGTGGCTACACCTTC
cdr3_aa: CAITPGQGLGGYTF

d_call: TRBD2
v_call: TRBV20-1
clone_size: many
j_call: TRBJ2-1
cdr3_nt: TGCAGTGCTAGTACAACAACTAGCGGTGAGCAGTTCTTC
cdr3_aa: CSASTTTSGEQFF

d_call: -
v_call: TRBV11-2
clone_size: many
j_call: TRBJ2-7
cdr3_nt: TGTGCCAGCAGCCTGTGGCCCGCAGGGTCCGAGCAGTACTTC
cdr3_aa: CASSLWPAGSEQYF

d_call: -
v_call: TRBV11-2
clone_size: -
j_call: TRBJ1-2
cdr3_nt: TGTGCCAGCAGCCCGTACCAGGGGCCGCCGTCGGGCTACACCTTC
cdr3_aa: CASSPYQGPPSGYTF

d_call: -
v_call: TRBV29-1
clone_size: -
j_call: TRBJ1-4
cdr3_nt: TGCAGCGTTCGTAGGCTAGCGGGAGTAGGTAGCACAGGTGAAAAACTGTTTTTT
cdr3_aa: CSVRRLAGVGSTGEKLFF

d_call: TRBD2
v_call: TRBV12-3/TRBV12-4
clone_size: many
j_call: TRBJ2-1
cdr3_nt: TGTGCCAGCAGTGGCCCCCCTAGCGGGGCCCATGAGCAGTTCTTC
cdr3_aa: CASSGPPSGAHEQFF

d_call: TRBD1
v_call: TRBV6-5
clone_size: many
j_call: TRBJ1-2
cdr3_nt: TGTGCCAGCAGTCCTCCCGGGACAGAAAATGGCTACACCTTC
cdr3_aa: CASSPPGTENGYTF

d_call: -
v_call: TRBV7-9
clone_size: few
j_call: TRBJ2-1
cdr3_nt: TGTGCCAGCAGCTTAGATCTATTGGAAGAGCATGAGCAGCTCTTC
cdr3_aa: CASSLDLLEEHEQLF

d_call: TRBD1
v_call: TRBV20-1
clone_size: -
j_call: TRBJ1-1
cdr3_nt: TGCAGTGCTAGAGAGGGGGACAGGCTGAACACTGAAGCTTTCTTT
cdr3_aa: CSAREGDRLNTEAFF

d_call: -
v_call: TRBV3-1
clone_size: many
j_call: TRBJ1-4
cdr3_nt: TGTGCCAGCAGCCGAGGGGTCTCTGAGATACTGTTTTTT
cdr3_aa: CASSRGVSEILFF

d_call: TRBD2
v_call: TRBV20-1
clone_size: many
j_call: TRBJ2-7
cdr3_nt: TGCAGTGCGCCCACTAGCGGGAGCTCCTACGAGCAGTACTTC
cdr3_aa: CSAPTSGSSYEQYF

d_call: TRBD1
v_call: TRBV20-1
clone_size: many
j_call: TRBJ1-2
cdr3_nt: TGCAGTGTGGATTCCGGACAGGGGGCTGGTGGCTACACCTTC
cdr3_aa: CSVDSGQGAGGYTF

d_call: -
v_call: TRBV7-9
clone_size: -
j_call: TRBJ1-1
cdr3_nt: TGTGCCAGCATCATGGACGGGGGACGGCCTGAAGCTTTCTTT
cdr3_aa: CASIMDGGRPEAFF

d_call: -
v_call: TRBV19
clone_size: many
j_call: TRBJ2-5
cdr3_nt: TGTGCCAGTAGTACAGGCTACCAAGAGACCCAGTACTTC
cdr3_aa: CASSTGYQETQYF

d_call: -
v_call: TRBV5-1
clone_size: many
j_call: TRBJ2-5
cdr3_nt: TGCGCCAGCAGCTTGGAGCCAGGGCAGGGAGAGACCCAGTACTTC
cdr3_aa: CASSLEPGQGETQYF

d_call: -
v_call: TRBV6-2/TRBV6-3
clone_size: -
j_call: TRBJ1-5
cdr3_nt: TGTGCCAGCAGTTATGGGGGCCGGGGGAATCAGCCCCAGCATTTT
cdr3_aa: CASSYGGRGNQPQHF

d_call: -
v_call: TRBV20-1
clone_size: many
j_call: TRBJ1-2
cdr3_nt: TGCAGTGCTAGAAAGGAATTAGACACCTTC
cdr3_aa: CSARKELDTF

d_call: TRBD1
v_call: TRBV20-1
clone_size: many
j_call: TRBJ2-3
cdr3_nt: TGCAGTGTTAACTCCCGGGACAGGGGCACAGATACGCAGTATTTT
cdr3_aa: CSVNSRDRGTDTQYF

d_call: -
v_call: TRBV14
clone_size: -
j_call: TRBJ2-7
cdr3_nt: TGTGCCAGCAGCCAATATAGCTCCTACGAGCAGTACTTC
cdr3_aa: CASSQYSSYEQYF

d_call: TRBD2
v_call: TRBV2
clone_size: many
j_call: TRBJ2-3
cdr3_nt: TGTGCCAGCAGCCTCGGGGGGACGCAGTATTTT
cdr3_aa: CASSLGGTQYF

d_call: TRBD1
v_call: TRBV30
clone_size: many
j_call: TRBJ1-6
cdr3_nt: TGTGCCTGGAGTGTAAGGTGGACAGGAGACAATTCACCCCTCCACTTT
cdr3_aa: CAWSVRWTGDNSPLHF

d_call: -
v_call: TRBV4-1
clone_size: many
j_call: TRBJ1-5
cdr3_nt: TGCGCCAGCAGCCGACGACTTGGGAGCAATCAGCCCCAGCATTTT
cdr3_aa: CASSRRLGSNQPQHF

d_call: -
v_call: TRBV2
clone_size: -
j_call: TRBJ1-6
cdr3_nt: TGTGCCAGCGGCATTGCAGGGTATAATTCACCCCTCCACTTT
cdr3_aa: CASGIAGYNSPLHF

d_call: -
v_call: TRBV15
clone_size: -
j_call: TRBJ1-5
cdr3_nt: TGTGCCACCAGCAGCTCCATTTATAGCAATCAGCCCCAGCATTTT
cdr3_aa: CATSSSIYSNQPQHF

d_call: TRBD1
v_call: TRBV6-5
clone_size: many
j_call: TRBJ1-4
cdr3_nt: TGTGCCAGCAGCCGTGGGACAGGGGGAAATGAAAAACTGTTTTTT
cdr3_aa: CASSRGTGGNEKLFF

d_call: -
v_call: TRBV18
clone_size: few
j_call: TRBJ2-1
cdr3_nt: TGTGCCAGCTCACCTCAGGGAGAGGATGAGCAGTTCTTC
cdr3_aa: CASSPQGEDEQFF

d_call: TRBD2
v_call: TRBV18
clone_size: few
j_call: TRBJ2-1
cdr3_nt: TGTGCCAGCTCACCGGGGACTAGCGGGGTGGAAGAGCAGTTCTTC
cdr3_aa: CASSPGTSGVEEQFF

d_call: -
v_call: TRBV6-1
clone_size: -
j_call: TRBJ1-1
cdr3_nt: TGTGCCAGCTACCAAAGGGGGACTGAAGCTTTCTTT
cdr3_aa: CASYQRGTEAFF

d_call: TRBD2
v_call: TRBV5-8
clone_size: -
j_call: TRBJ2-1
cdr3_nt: TGTGCCAGCAGCTCCTCGGGGGGGCCCCCGGATGAGCAGTTCTTC
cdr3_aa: CASSSSGGPPDEQFF

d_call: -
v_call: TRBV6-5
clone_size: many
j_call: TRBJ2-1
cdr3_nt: TGTGCCAGCAGTCCTCTAGGTAGGAACAATGAGCAGTTCTTC
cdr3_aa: CASSPLGRNNEQFF

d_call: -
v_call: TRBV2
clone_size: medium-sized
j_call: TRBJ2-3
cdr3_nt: TGTGCCAGCGGCGGGGTCACAGATACGCAGTATTTT
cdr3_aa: CASGGVTDTQYF

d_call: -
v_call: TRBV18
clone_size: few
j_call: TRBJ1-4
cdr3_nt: TGTGCCAGCTCCCCTCCAGACAGCCGAAATGAAAAACTGTTTTTT
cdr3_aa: CASSPPDSRNEKLFF

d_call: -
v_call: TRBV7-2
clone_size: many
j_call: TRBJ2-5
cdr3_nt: TGTGCCAGCAGCACCCGTACCCGGGGGCTATGGGACAGACAAGAGACCCAGTACTTC
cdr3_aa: CASSTRTRGLWDRQETQYF

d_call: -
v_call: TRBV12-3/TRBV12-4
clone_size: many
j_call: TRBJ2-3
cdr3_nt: TGTGCCAGCAGTTTTGACGGGAGTAGTACGCAGTATTTT
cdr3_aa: CASSFDGSSTQYF

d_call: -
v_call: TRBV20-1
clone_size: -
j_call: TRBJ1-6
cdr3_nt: TGCAGTGCCTGGGGAGGGCGGGCCGGCTCACCCCTCCACTTT
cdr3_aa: CSAWGGRAGSPLHF

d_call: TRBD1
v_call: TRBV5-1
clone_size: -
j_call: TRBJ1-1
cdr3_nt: TGCGCCAGCAGCTTGGTGGGGACAGAGATGAACACTGAAGCTTTCTTT
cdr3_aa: CASSLVGTEMNTEAFF